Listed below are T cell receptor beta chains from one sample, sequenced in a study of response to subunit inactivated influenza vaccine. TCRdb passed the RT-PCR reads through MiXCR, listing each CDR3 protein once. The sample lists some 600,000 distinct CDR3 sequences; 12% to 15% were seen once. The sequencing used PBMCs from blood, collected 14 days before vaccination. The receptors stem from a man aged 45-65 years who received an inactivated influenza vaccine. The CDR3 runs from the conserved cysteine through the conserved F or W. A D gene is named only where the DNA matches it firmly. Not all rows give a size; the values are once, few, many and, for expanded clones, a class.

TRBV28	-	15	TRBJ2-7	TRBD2	CASRPAGVGRYEQYF	TGTGCCAGCAGGCCAGCGGGGGTGGGTAGATACGAGCAGTACTTC
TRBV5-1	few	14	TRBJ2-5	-	CASSLQGRQETQYF	TGCGCCAGCAGTCTGCAGGGTCGCCAAGAGACCCAGTACTTC
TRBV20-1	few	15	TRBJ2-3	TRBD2	CSAWAGGLSTDTQYF	TGCAGTGCTTGGGCGGGGGGCCTTAGCACAGATACGCAGTATTTT
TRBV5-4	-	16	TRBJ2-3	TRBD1	CASSTRGGTGDGTQYF	TGTGCCAGCAGCACCCGGGGGGGGACAGGGGACGGTACGCAGTATTTT
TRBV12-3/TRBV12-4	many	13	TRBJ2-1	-	CASSPRNSREQFF	TGTGCCAGCAGTCCCCGAAATAGCAGAGAGCAGTTCTTC
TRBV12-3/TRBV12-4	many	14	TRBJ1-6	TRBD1	CASKNRGEVSPLHF	TGTGCCAGCAAGAACAGGGGGGAGGTTTCACCCCTCCACTTT
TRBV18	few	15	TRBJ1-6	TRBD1	CASSTGTGDNSPLHF	TGTGCCAGCTCAACCGGGACAGGGGATAATTCACCCCTCCACTTT
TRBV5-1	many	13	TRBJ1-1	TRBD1	CASSWDSRGEAFF	TGCGCCAGCAGCTGGGACAGCAGGGGTGAAGCTTTCTTT
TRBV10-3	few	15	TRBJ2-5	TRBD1	CAISDPGQGAETQYF	TGTGCCATCAGTGACCCGGGACAGGGGGCCGAGACCCAGTACTTC
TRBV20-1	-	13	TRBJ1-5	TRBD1	CSATKGGRQPQHF	TGCAGTGCGACGAAAGGGGGCCGTCAGCCCCAGCATTTT
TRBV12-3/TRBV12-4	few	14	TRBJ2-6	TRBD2	CASRRGAGANVLTF	TGTGCCAGCAGGCGGGGGGCTGGGGCCAACGTCCTGACTTTC
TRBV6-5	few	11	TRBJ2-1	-	CASMGDNEQFF	TGTGCCAGCATGGGTGACAATGAGCAGTTCTTC
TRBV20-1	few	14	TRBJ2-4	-	CSAPRSIAKNIQYF	TGCAGTGCTCCTAGAAGTATAGCCAAAAACATTCAGTACTTC
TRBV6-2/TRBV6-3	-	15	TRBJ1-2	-	CASSNPDIYNYGYTF	TGTGCCAGCAGTAACCCGGACATTTATAACTATGGCTACACCTTC
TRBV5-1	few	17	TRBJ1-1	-	CASSLDGQSRLNTEAFF	TGCGCCAGCAGCTTGGACGGACAATCTCGCCTGAACACTGAAGCTTTCTTT
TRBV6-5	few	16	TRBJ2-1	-	CASSYFGRADFEEQFF	TGTGCCAGCAGTTACTTTGGTAGGGCCGATTTCGAAGAGCAGTTCTTC
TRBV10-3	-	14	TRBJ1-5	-	CAISARPSNQPQHF	TGTGCCATCAGTGCGCGGCCGAGCAATCAGCCCCAGCATTTT
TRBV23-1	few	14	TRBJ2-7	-	CASPSPGTPYEQYF	TGCGCCAGCCCCTCGCCGGGGACCCCCTACGAGCAGTACTTC
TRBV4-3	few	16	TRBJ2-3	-	CASSQDPGRASDTQYF	TGCGCCAGCAGCCAAGATCCAGGAAGGGCCTCAGATACGCAGTATTTT
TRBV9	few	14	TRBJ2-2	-	CASSVVQAGGELFF	TGTGCCAGCAGCGTAGTTCAAGCGGGCGGGGAGCTGTTTTTT
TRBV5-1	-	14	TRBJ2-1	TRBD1	CASSGTGGRNEQFF	TGCGCCAGCAGCGGGACAGGGGGCCGAAATGAGCAGTTCTTC
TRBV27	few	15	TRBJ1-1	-	CASSLSWGGRTEAFF	TGTGCCAGCAGTTTATCGTGGGGGGGGCGGACTGAAGCTTTCTTT
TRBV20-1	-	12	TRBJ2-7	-	CSARQGPYEQYF	TGCAGTGCTAGACAGGGACCCTACGAGCAGTACTTC
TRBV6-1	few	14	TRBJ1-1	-	CASSEQGPGTEAFF	TGTGCCAGCAGTGAACAGGGACCGGGGACTGAAGCTTTCTTT
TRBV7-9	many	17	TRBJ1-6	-	CASSSKLGREGHSPLHF	TGTGCCAGCAGCTCCAAACTCGGGAGGGAGGGTCATTCACCCCTCCACTTT
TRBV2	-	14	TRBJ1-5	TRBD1	CASRNRGAPSPQHF	TGTGCCAGCAGGAACAGGGGAGCCCCATCGCCCCAGCATTTT
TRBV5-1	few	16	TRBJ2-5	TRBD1	CASSRAGTGGQETQYF	TGCGCCAGCAGCCGAGCCGGGACAGGGGGCCAAGAGACCCAGTACTTC
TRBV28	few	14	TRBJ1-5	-	CASSLLTGSQPQHF	TGTGCCAGCAGTTTATTAACAGGGTCTCAGCCCCAGCATTTT
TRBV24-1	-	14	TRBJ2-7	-	CATSDFRAPYEQYF	TGTGCCACCAGTGATTTCCGGGCCCCCTACGAGCAGTACTTC
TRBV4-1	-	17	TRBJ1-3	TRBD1	CASSQLSRQGSGNTIYF	TGCGCCAGCAGCCAACTCTCTCGACAGGGCTCTGGAAACACCATATATTTT
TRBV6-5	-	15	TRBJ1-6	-	CASSYSGRSNSPLHF	TGTGCCAGCAGTTACTCTGGCAGGTCTAATTCACCCCTCCACTTT
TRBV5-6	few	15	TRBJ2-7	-	CASSVGPGQSYEQYF	TGTGCCAGCAGCGTGGGGCCTGGACAGTCCTACGAGCAGTACTTC
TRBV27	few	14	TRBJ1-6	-	CASSFYGPNSPLHF	TGTGCCAGCAGTTTCTACGGCCCTAATTCACCCCTCCACTTT
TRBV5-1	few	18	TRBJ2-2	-	CASSLPWISQGHTGELFF	TGCGCCAGCAGCTTGCCGTGGATCTCACAGGGCCACACCGGGGAGCTGTTTTTT
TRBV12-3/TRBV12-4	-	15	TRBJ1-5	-	CASTQGGGWNQPQHF	TGTGCCAGCACACAGGGAGGAGGGTGGAATCAGCCCCAGCATTTT
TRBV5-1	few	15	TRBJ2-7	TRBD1	CASSVPGTGGLEQYF	TGCGCCAGCAGCGTCCCCGGGACAGGGGGCCTCGAGCAGTACTTC
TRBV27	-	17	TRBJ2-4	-	CASSLGRDWNPKNIQYF	TGTGCCAGCAGTTTGGGCCGGGACTGGAATCCCAAAAACATTCAGTACTTC
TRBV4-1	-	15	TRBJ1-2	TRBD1	CASSQRQGNNYGYTF	TGCGCCAGCAGCCAGAGACAGGGAAATAACTATGGCTACACCTTC
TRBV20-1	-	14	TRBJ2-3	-	CSARTGDGTDTQYF	TGCAGTGCTAGAACGGGAGACGGAACAGATACGCAGTATTTT
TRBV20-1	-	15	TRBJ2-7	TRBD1	CSAVGDRGPNYEQYF	TGCAGTGCTGTGGGGGACAGGGGGCCTAACTACGAGCAGTACTTC
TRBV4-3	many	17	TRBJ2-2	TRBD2	CASSLYLAGGRTGELFF	TGCGCCAGCAGCCTCTACTTAGCGGGGGGGCGTACCGGGGAGCTGTTTTTT
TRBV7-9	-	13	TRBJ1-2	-	CASSFPGDYGYTF	TGTGCCAGCAGCTTCCCGGGGGATTATGGCTACACCTTC
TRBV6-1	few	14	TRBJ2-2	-	CASQEQRNTGELFF	TGTGCCAGCCAGGAACAGCGGAACACCGGGGAGCTGTTTTTT
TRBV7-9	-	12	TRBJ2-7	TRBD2	CATGLAVYEQYF	TGTGCGACGGGACTAGCCGTTTACGAGCAGTACTTC
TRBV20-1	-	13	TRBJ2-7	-	CSAPLRPFYEQYF	TGCAGTGCTCCCCTCCGCCCATTCTACGAGCAGTACTTC
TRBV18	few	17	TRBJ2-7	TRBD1	CASSPGQGKGVSYEQYF	TGTGCCAGCTCACCTGGACAGGGAAAAGGGGTGTCCTACGAGCAGTACTTC
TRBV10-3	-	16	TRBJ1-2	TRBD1	CAISEPGQELNYGYTF	TGTGCCATCAGTGAGCCGGGACAGGAACTTAACTATGGCTACACCTTC
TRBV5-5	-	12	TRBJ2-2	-	CASSTKTGELFF	TGTGCCAGCAGCACTAAGACCGGGGAGCTGTTTTTT
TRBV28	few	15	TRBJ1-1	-	CASSLSLRGDTEAFF	TGTGCCAGCAGTTTAAGTCTGAGGGGAGACACTGAAGCTTTCTTT
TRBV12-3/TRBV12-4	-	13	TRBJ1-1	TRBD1	CASTTGGNTEAFF	TGTGCCAGCACTACAGGGGGGAACACTGAAGCTTTCTTT
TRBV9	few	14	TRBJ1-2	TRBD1	CASSGDSWNYGYTF	TGTGCCAGCAGCGGGGACAGTTGGAACTATGGCTACACCTTC
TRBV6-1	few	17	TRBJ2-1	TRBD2	CASGRLAVRSSYNEQFF	TGTGCCAGCGGGAGACTAGCGGTCAGGAGCTCCTACAATGAGCAGTTCTTC
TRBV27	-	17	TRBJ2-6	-	CASSPLIGSSGANVLTF	TGTGCCAGCAGTCCACTCATAGGTAGCTCTGGGGCCAACGTCCTGACTTTC
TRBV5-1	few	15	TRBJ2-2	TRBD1	CASSVDRGHTGELFF	TGCGCCAGCAGCGTCGACAGGGGGCATACCGGGGAGCTGTTTTTT
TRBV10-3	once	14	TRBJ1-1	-	CAISGGTGNTEAFF	TGTGCCATCAGTGGAGGGACGGGGAACACTGAAGCTTTCTTT